This paragraph reports one TCR beta chain. Its antigen is still unknown. The validation cohort, a group of 130 or so subjects, included the donors and was separate from the roughly 620-subject first cohort. This sample was taken from a study of cytomegalovirus exposure and HLA in healthy donors. Findings of the study overall: Reports showed the classifier diagnosing cytomegalovirus status with high specificity and sensitivity.

Repertoires were generated with immunoSEQ multiplex PCR, while TCRdb's copy carries only in-frame clones and drops some. The sample lists about 220,000 clones; roughly 89% were seen once. V lost 0 bases, J lost 7 bases, and 4 bases lay in between. The CDR3 has 12 residues. The germline gives CDR1 LNHNV, CDR2 YYDKDF (reference sequence). The origin of this receptor is a man aged 18 to 30 in good health and CMV-seronegative. Specimen: PBMCs. This chain connects TRBV15 to TRBJ1-5; D not certain. The CDR3 DNA reads TGTGCCACCAGCAGAGACGAGCAGCCCCAGCATTTT. Protein: CATSRDEQPQHF.